The 29 T cell receptor beta chains listed next were all sequenced from one sample in a study of blood T cells in healthy people across ages. Primers used in a second PCR of roughly 7 to 12 cycles were a sample-barcoded 5' primer and a J-beta primer mix. MiXCR, run by TCRdb on the 5' RACE reads, gives a single entry per CDR3 protein. This table has hundreds of thousands of distinct CDR3 sequences, 29% appearing once. Specimen: blood. The receptors were gathered from a woman aged 80 or over in good health.

Ten or more counts support this clonotype. This chain uses TRBV10-3 with TRBJ1-2; no firm D call. The CDR3 is made up of 15 amino acids. V lost 2 bases and J lost 8, with 18 bases in between. CDR1 ENHRY and CDR2 SYGVKD come from the germline V gene. As DNA, the CDR3 is TGTGCCATCAGTGAGGCCCCCTCGCCCGGAAGGGGCTACACCTTC. It is translated as CAISEAPSPGRGYTF.

This chain connects TRBV7-9 to TRBJ2-7; possibly TRBD1 or TRBD2 for D (6 bases each). Germline CDR1 reads SEHNR; CDR2 reads FQNEAQ (reference sequence). The V end lost 1 base, the J end lost 5 bases, and 15 bases lay between the germline ends. The CDR3 covers 15 residues. CDR3 nucleotides: TGTGCCAGCAGCTTAGACGGGGGCGCCTTGGACGAGCAGTACTTC. Amino acids: CASSLDGGALDEQYF.

This sequence joins TRBV12-3 or TRBV12-4 and TRBJ1-5; D is possibly TRBD1 (5 bases). The CDR3 is made up of 15 amino acids. Trimming removed 1 base from V and 5 bases from J, with 12 bases in between. CDR3 sequence: CASSLGGDKYQPQHF. CDR3 nucleotide sequence: TGTGCCAGCAGTTTAGGGGGCGACAAATATCAGCCCCAGCATTTT.

This clonotype was counted only a few times. CDR3 residues: CASSQRGVAGGAGELFF. CDR3 DNA: TGTGCCAGCAGCCAACGGGGGGTAGCGGGGGGCGCCGGGGAGCTGTTTTTT. The V and J genes are TRBV4-2 and TRBJ2-2, with TRBD2 matching over 10 bases. J was trimmed by 6 bases and V by 2 bases; bases with no gene match: 9. The CDR3 consists of 17 residues. In germline, CDR1 is LGHNA, CDR2 YNFKEQ.

This clonotype was counted many times. The CDR3 is CASSSFLLYGYTF. CDR3 DNA: TGTGCCAGCAGTTCTTTCCTCCTCTATGGCTACACCTTC. The genes are TRBV12-3 or TRBV12-4 and TRBJ1-2, with D uncertain. This CDR3 contains 13 residues. The germline V and J ends were trimmed by 4 bases and 4 bases, with 10 bases remaining between them.

This clonotype showed up just a few times. The chain joins TRBV18 to TRBJ1-1; D ambiguous. Per germline, CDR1 KGHSH and CDR2 LQKENI. The CDR3 has 16 amino acids. Trimming shortened V by 2 bases and J by 0 bases, and 13 bases separated the two germline ends. The CDR3 DNA follows: TGTGCCAGCTCACCAGTAGAGGGTTGGGTGAACACTGAAGCTTTCTTT. This translates into CASSPVEGWVNTEAFF.

Remarks on this clonotype: One end of the junction is discordant with germline, which a read error may explain. The V call is TRBV12-3 or TRBV12-4, the J call TRBJ1-1; D is undetermined. The CDR3 loop spans 13 amino acids. For the CDR3, the DNA is TGTGCCGGCAGTTTAACCGGGAACACTGAAGCTTTCTTT. Residues: CAGSLTGNTEAFF.

V gene TRBV2 combines with J gene TRBJ2-3; the D is unclear. V was pared by 1 base and J by 6 bases, with 8 bases between. This CDR3 is built from 13 residues. The germline V gene has CDR1 SNHLY and CDR2 FYNNEI. The CDR3 DNA sequence: TGTGCCAGCAGTGAAGGGAGCGTGGATACGCAGTATTTT. Translated: CASSEGSVDTQYF.

In its sample, this clonotype was seen many times. The chain carries TRBV6-6 and TRBJ2-3; D may be TRBD2 (6 bases). The CDR3 contains 14 residues. V lost 3 bases to trimming and J lost 8 bases, with 15 bases between them. Germline V gene data show CDR1 as MNHNY and CDR2 as SVGAGI (reference sequence). CDR3 DNA: TGTGCCAGCAGTTATCACGCTAGCGAAGGTACGCAGTATTTT. Its translation is CASSYHASEGTQYF.

This clonotype was observed at least ten times. The gene calls are TRBV14 and TRBJ2-1; 7 nucleotides line up with TRBD1. J was trimmed by 1 base and V by 3 bases; bases with no gene match: 3. The V gene's germline CDR1 is SGHDN and CDR2 FVKESK. CDR3 length equals 15 residues. The CDR3 bases are TGTGCCAGCAGCCAGGACAGGTTATCCTACAATGAGCAGTTCTTC. Translated, it gives CASSQDRLSYNEQFF.

This CDR3 reads CASSLPSGDLYEQYF. CDR3 nucleotides: TGCGCCAGCAGCTTGCCTTCAGGGGACCTCTACGAGCAGTACTTC. The genes are TRBV5-1 and TRBJ2-7; TRBD1 might be the D (6 bases). Trimming took 1 base from V and 3 from J, leaving 14 bases between them. CDR3 length: 15 amino acids. Germline lookup yields CDR1 SGHRS and CDR2 YFSETQ.

This clonotype was recorded many times. The CDR3 loop is CASSQRRDNSATYEQYF. CDR3 DNA: TGTGCCAGCAGCCAGCGCCGGGACAACTCAGCCACCTACGAGCAGTACTTC. The V and J genes are TRBV3-1 and TRBJ2-7; the D gene is possibly TRBD1 (6 bases). The CDR3 covers 17 residues. V was shortened by 3 bases and J by 2 bases, with 20 bases between the two germline ends. The germline V gene has CDR1 LGHDT and CDR2 YNNKEL (reference sequence).

This sequence joins TRBV7-9 and TRBJ2-1; no clear D gene. The germline V gene encodes CDR1 SEHNR and CDR2 FQNEAQ (reference sequence). V was cut by 4 bases and J by 6 bases, with 19 bases left in between. The CDR3 covers 16 residues. CDR3 in DNA: TGTGCCAGCAGCTCGCAAGGTCTGAGCCCCTGCAATGAGCAGTTCTTC. Encoded protein: CASSSQGLSPCNEQFF.

Notes on this clonotype: A single base separates this from a much larger clone, so it may be a read error. The V call is TRBV6-2 or TRBV6-3, the J call TRBJ2-7; 11 bases match TRBD2. CDR3 length equals 13 residues. Germline CDR1 and CDR2: MNHEY and SVGEGT. The CDR3 coding sequence is TGTGTCAGCAGACTAGCGGGACCCTACGAGCAGTACTTC. This sequence encodes CVSRLAGPYEQYF.

This clonotype has a count of ten or more. The genes are TRBV7-2 and TRBJ1-6; weak D call: TRBD1 (5 bases). CDR3 length: 15 residues. Germline CDR1 and CDR2: SGHTA and FQGNSA. Trimming took 1 base from V and 9 from J, leaving 13 bases between them. DNA of the CDR3: TGTGCCAGCAGCTTAGTGGCGGCAGGGAGTTCACCCCTCCACTTT. Its protein product is CASSLVAAGSSPLHF.

As regards this clonotype: A much larger clonotype is one base distant, so this may be a read error. V gene TRBV7-2 combines with J gene TRBJ2-5; possibly TRBD2 for D (7 bases). Per germline, CDR1 SGHTA and CDR2 FQGNSA. The length of the CDR3 is 15 residues. Trimming took off 1 base at V and 9 bases at J, with 18 bases between the two ends. The CDR3 region has the DNA TGTGCCAGCAGCTTAGGGGCTACAGGGCGGGAGCCCCAGTACTTC. This codes for CASSLGATGREPQYF.

Remarks on this clonotype: The conserved phenylalanine or tryptophan normally closing the CDR3 is absent here, so this likely arose from a read error. CDR3 amino acids: CAGSSGVGGYEQYL. The DNA for the CDR3 is TGTGCCGGCAGCTCAGGGGTCGGGGGCTACGAGCAGTACCTC. The genes are TRBV7-2 and TRBJ2-7; D may match TRBD1 or TRBD2 (6 bases each). The germline CDR1 and CDR2 sequences are SGHTA and FQGNSA. The CDR3 contains 14 residues.

This clonotype has a count of ten or more. The chain is built from TRBV27 and TRBJ2-7; no reliable D call. V lost 5 bases to trimming and J lost 0 bases, with 11 bases between them. In germline, CDR1 is MNHEY, CDR2 SMNVEV (reference sequence). The CDR3 spans 14 residues. Written as DNA, the CDR3 is TGTGCCAGCAGTCCCTTAGTAAGCTCCTACGAGCAGTACTTC. This translates into CASSPLVSSYEQYF.

The rearrangement uses TRBV6-1 and TRBJ2-7; TRBD1 is a possible D gene (5 bases). The V end was cut by 11 bases, the J end by 1 base, with 18 bases between. This CDR3 spans 14 amino acids. CDR1 is MNHNS and CDR2 is SASEGT in the germline V gene. The CDR3 DNA is TGTGCCTGCTTGGCACAGGCCAGTTCCTACGAGCAGTACTTC. It yields the protein CACLAQASSYEQYF.

There are many counts of this clonotype. This chain joins TRBV20-1 and TRBJ1-1; unclear D gene. Trimming shortened V by 6 bases and J by 0 bases, and 14 bases separated the two germline ends. This CDR3 is 14 amino acids long. Germline CDR1 reads DFQATT; CDR2 reads SNEGSKA (reference sequence). The CDR3 sequence: CSARAGAVNTEAFF. In DNA form, the CDR3 reads TGCAGTGCGAGGGCGGGCGCGGTGAACACTGAAGCTTTCTTT.

This clonotype was seen at least ten times. The genes are TRBV12-3 or TRBV12-4 and TRBJ2-5; D call uncertain. The CDR3 is 14 residues long. V was shortened by 6 bases and J by 2 bases, with 13 bases between the two germline ends. The CDR3 sequence: CASSLPETQETQYF. CDR3 coding DNA: TGTGCCAGCAGCCTCCCAGAGACTCAAGAGACCCAGTACTTC.

The table lists this clonotype with many counts. V and J are TRBV7-2 and TRBJ2-1, with 7 bases identical to TRBD1. In germline, CDR1 is SGHTA, CDR2 FQGNSA. The junction had 5 bases not matched to a gene; V was cut back by 0 bases and J by 6 bases. There are 15 residues in the CDR3. The CDR3 protein is CASSLAGGSANEQFF. The CDR3, as DNA: TGTGCCAGCAGCTTAGCAGGGGGCTCCGCCAATGAGCAGTTCTTC.

This clonotype was recorded a few times. V gene TRBV20-1 combines with J gene TRBJ2-2, with 7 bases fitting TRBD2. CDR1 and CDR2 from the germline V gene are DFQATT and SNEGSKA (reference sequence). Trimming at V came to 2 bases and at J to 1 base, leaving 1 base not matched to a gene. This CDR3 has 14 amino acids. DNA for the CDR3: TGCAGTGCTAGATTAGCGGGGAACACCGGGGAGCTGTTTTTT. Protein sequence: CSARLAGNTGELFF.

This clonotype was found many times. The chain has TRBV20-1 and TRBJ2-4; D is unresolved. Germline values: CDR1 DFQATT, CDR2 SNEGSKA (reference sequence). V lost 0 bases to trimming and J lost 1 base, with 16 bases between them. This CDR3 has 17 residues. The DNA for the CDR3 is TGCAGTGCTAGAGAGGATGGACGGTCTGGGGCCAAAAACATTCAGTACTTC. Protein sequence: CSAREDGRSGAKNIQYF.

This clonotype came up many times. V is TRBV27 and J is TRBJ1-6; D gene unclear. Trimming cost V 0 bases and J 10 bases, with 25 bases left between them. The germline CDR1 and CDR2 sequences are MNHEY and SMNVEV (reference sequence). The CDR3 extends over 19 amino acids. This chain's CDR3 is CASSLSWRVGPEFRSPLHF. The CDR3 nucleotides are TGTGCCAGCAGTTTATCGTGGAGGGTTGGCCCAGAGTTTAGGTCACCCCTCCACTTT.

Only a few counts were recorded for this clonotype. The CDR3 coding sequence is TGTGCCAGCAGTGCGACAGGGTATAGCACAGATACGCAGTATTTT. Encoded protein: CASSATGYSTDTQYF. The V and J genes are TRBV6-5 and TRBJ2-3, with TRBD1 matching 7 bases. This CDR3 has 15 residues. V was clipped by 5 bases and J by 0 bases; unmatched bases: 5. CDR1 is MNHEY, CDR2 SVGAGI, per germline.

This clonotype was recorded many times. The rearrangement uses TRBV5-1 and TRBJ2-3; D may be TRBD2 (6 bases). CDR1 and CDR2 from the germline V gene are SGHRS and YFSETQ. V shed 0 bases and J shed 1 base, with 9 bases lying between them. The CDR3 runs 15 residues. Written as DNA, the CDR3 is TGCGCCAGCAGCTTGGAGCGACTAGGCACAGATACGCAGTATTTT. Protein sequence: CASSLERLGTDTQYF.

This clonotype has at least ten counts. The V call is TRBV25-1, the J call TRBJ2-5; D remains ambiguous. This CDR3 region has 11 residues. Germline-derived CDR1 and CDR2 are MGHDK and SYGVNS. The V end was cut by 1 base, the J end by 5 bases, with 2 bases between. The CDR3 region has the DNA TGTGCCAGCAGTGAATCCGAGACCCAGTACTTC. Its protein product is CASSESETQYF.

This clonotype was observed many times. The V gene is TRBV6-6, the J gene TRBJ2-3; TRBD2 matches 13 bases. V lost 2 bases to trimming and J lost 3 bases; unmatched junction nucleotides: 5. CDR1 is MNHNY and CDR2 is SVGAGI in the germline V gene (reference sequence). The CDR3 covers 17 residues. CDR3 nucleotide sequence: TGTGCCAGCAGTTACACTAGCGGGGGGGGTCGGACAGATACGCAGTATTTT. It specifies CASSYTSGGGRTDTQYF.